This T cell receptor (beta chain) originates from a study of immune heterogeneity within non-small cell lung tumors. TCR beta CDR3 was amplified by multiplex PCR using 32 V and 13 J primers. TCRdb analysed the multiplex PCR reads with MiXCR anew, one entry per CDR3 protein. The table has about 22,000 distinct CDR3 sequences, around 26% seen once. Study-wide results and limits: The study found high-frequency T-cell receptor beta clonotypes largely distinct between individual patients. While identical dominant CDR3 beta clonotypes recurred across tumor sites within a patient, high-frequency clones unique to individual sites also appeared. Locally, T-cell clonality showed a moderate but significant correlation with tumor mutational burden measured at the same site (R 0.3 to 0.4).

TCRs were amplified from roughly 590 ng gDNA of bulk tumor per sample. During surgery, each primary tumor gave multiple biopsies spaced as far apart as possible. Patients with untreated, newly diagnosed non-small cell lung cancer underwent curative surgery. Donor patients had newly diagnosed non-small cell lung cancer and were having surgery with curative intent. Comments on this clonotype: Its antigen remains unidentified. At one end, the junction sequence differs from germline, possibly due to a read error.

Germline assignment: CDR1 LGHNA and CDR2 YNFKEQ. This CDR3 comprises 14 residues. The V gene is TRBV4-2, the J gene TRBJ1-6, with D uncertain. Sequencing input: lung tumor tissue. This clonotype originated in a man aged 35-49 years with non-small cell lung cancer. CDR3 nucleotide sequence: TGTACCAGCAGCCAAGAAGAGGGTAATTCACCCCTCCACTTT. This encodes CTSSQEEGNSPLHF.